This T cell receptor (beta chain) was sequenced in a study of T cell clonality in common variable immunodeficiency. Patients and controls were mostly of Caucasian heritage. This clone was counted many times. Its target is unknown. The read halts 3 residues ahead of the CDR3 end, with the missing end drawn from the germline J gene. Germline CDR1 is LNHDA and CDR2 is SQIVND (reference sequence). Between the trimmed V and J ends, which lost 6 bases and 0 bases, there was a span of 8 bases. CDR3 length: 13 amino acids. Here immunoSEQ multiplex PCR was the method, and the copy in TCRdb shows in-frame clones only, minus some. The repertoire consists of about 39,000 clones, none detected only once. General study findings and limits: Fewer deletions and N-nucleotide insertions were reportedly seen in common variable immunodeficiency TCR beta sequences. CVID patient heterogeneity limited repertoire-clinical complication correlations. What drives increased CVID clonality needs T cell subpopulation sequencing.

The chain carries TRBV19 and TRBJ2-5; D is uncertain. Specimen: peripheral blood mononuclear cells. This TCR derives from a person aged 18 to 75 in good health. This CDR3 is CASSRDYQETQYF. CDR3 DNA (partial): TGTGCCAGTAGCCGCGACTACCAAGAGACC. Together with reference TRBV19 and TRBJ2-5, the CDR3 gives the full variable domain: DGGITQSPKYLFRKEGQNVTLSCEQNLNHDAMYWYRQDPGQGLRLIYYSQIVNDFQKGDIAEGYSVSREKKESFPLTVTSAQKNPTAFYLCASSRDYQETQYFGPGTRLLVL.